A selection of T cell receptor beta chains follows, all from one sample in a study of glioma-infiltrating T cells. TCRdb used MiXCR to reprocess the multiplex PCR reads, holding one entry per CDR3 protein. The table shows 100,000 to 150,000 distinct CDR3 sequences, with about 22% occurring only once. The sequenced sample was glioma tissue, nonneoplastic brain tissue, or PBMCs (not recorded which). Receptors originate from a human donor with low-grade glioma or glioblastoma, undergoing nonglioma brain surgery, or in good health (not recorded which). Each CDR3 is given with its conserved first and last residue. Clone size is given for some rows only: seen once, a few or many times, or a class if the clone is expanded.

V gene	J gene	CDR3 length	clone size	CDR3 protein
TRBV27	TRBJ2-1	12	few	CASSYLRREQFF
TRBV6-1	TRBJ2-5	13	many	CASRQGTWETQYF
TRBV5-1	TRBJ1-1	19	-	CASSLTGGGSSWGNTEAFF
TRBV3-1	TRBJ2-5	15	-	CASLDGDLQGETQYF
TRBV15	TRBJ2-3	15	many	CATSTGTSGTDTQYF
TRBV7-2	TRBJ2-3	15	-	CASSPVDGSTDTQYF
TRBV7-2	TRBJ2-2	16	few	CASSGLDRVNTGELFF
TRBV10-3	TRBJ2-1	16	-	CAISEFTGPPDNEQFF
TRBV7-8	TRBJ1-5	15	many	CASTRGLISNQPQHF
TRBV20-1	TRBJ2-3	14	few	CSAPPGGGADTQYF
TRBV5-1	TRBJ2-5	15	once	CASLRTARIQETQYF
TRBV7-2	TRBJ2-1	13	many	CASSRGTTNEQFF
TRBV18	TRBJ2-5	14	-	CASSLGLAEETQYF
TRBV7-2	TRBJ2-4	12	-	CASSLVLGIQYF
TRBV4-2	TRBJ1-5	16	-	CASSQDQGEGDQPQHF
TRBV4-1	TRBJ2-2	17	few	CASSQDVFQQETGELFF
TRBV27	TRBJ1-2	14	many	CASSLGDGDYGYTF
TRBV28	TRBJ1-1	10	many	CASFARWAFF
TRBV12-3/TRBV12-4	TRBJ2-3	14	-	CASSWGQPSDTQYF
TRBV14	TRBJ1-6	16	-	CASRPRVKSYNSPLHF
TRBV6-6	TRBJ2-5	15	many	CATSYLAGPQETQYF
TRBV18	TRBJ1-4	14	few	CASSPGAAREKLFF
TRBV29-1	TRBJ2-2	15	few	CSAPPPSGNTGELFF
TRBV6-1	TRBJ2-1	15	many	CASSPIRQKGPEQFF
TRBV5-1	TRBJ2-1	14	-	CASSLGLALYEQFF
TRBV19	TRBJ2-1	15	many	CASSSTGLTYNEQFF
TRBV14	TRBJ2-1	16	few	CASSQTTLGSYNEQFF
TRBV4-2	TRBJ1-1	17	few	CASSPTGGAGMGTEAFF
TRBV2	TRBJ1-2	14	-	CASTPGTGNYGYTF
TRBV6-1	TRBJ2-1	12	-	CACSSIGDEQLF
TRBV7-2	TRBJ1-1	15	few	CASSLRGTVNTEAFF
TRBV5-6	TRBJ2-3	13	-	CASSSSRGGTQYF
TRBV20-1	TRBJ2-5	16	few	CSARGDLWAGEETQYF
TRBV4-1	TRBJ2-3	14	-	CASGHPISGNTQYF
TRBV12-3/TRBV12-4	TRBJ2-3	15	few	CASSPLTPSTDTQYF
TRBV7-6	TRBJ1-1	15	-	CASSAGAQGYTEAFF
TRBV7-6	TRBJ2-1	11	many	CASSLGDEQFF
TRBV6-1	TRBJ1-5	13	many	CASSRQGQQPQHF
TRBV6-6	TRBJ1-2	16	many	CASSYSKPREMDGYTF
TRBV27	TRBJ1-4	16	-	CASSLAREGAWEKLFF
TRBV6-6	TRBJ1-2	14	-	CASSYSARGYGYTF
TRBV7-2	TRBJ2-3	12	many	CASSPITDTQYF